The T cell receptor (beta chain) described here comes from a study of CD8+ T cells in alopecia areata. Study-wide results and limits: Expanded CD8+ clones among the top 100, as well as scalp clonality, were significantly decreased by tofacitinib. Affected lesional scalp, above all in alopecia totalis/universalis, was more clonal than normal scalp. While tofacitinib was given, many expanded lesional clones persisted in scalp and blood.

Trimming removed 3 bases from V and 5 bases from J, with 5 bases in between. CDR1 DFQATT and CDR2 SNEGSKA come from the germline V gene (reference sequence). This CDR3 has 10 residues. This clone was seen more than once but under ten times. Its target is not known. Reverse transcription of extracted RNA yielded cDNA, which provided the sequencing template. Profiled with immunoSEQ multiplex PCR; TCRdb holds only in-frame clones, not every one. The sample holds fewer than 250,000 clones; around three fifths are singletons and the top ten take around 3.9%. Treatment in this sample: oral pan-JAK inhibitor, 5-10 mg twice daily. Both peripheral blood and punch biopsies of lesional scalp skin were obtained from patients who had alopecia areata.

This sequence joins TRBV20-1 and TRBJ2-7; the D gene is possibly TRBD2 (5 bases). This sequence was found in a human donor with alopecia areata. The starting material was CD4+ T cells sorted from blood, obtained at week 4, from a patient treated with tofacitinib. The CDR3 region is CSARRDEQYF. The CDR3, as DNA: TGCAGTGCTAGGAGGGACGAGCAGTACTTC.